This is a list of T cell receptor beta chains from one sample in a study of immune evolution from preneoplasia to lung adenocarcinoma. Sequenced by immunoSEQ multiplex PCR; TCRdb stores in-frame clones only, minus some. The top ten hold around 8.4% of the sample, which has roughly 8,100 clones, approximately 80% seen once. Material: FFPE invasive lung adenocarcinoma tissue. These receptors originate from a person aged 50 to 59 with lung adenocarcinoma. CDR3s include the opening cysteine and the closing phenylalanine or tryptophan. The D gene is left open where the match is weak. Clone sizes are given selectively: once, few, many, or a class where the clone is expanded.

j_gene,abundance,v_gene,d_gene,CDR3aa,CDR3nt
TRBJ1-1,-,TRBV4-1,-,CASSRSTGGNTEAFF,TGCGCCAGCAGCCGTTCGACGGGGGGGAACACTGAAGCTTTCTTT
TRBJ1-2,-,TRBV29-1,TRBD1,CSVEDPDRGHGYTF,TGCAGCGTTGAAGATCCGGACAGGGGCCATGGCTACACCTTC
TRBJ2-3,-,TRBV2,TRBD1,CASSEGTGRNTQYF,TGTGCCAGCAGTGAGGGGACAGGCAGGAATACGCAGTATTTT
TRBJ2-1,-,TRBV5-8,TRBD2,CASTSGLAGPYNEQFF,TGTGCCAGCACCTCAGGACTAGCGGGGCCCTACAATGAGCAGTTCTTC
TRBJ1-1,-,TRBV2,-,CASSEAGTGRRDTEAFF,TGTGCCAGCAGTGAAGCGGGGACCGGGAGGAGAGACACTGAAGCTTTCTTT
TRBJ2-5,-,TRBV5-1,TRBD2,CASSLGAAGMETQYF,TGCGCCAGCAGCTTGGGCGCAGCGGGGATGGAGACCCAGTACTTC
TRBJ2-2,-,TRBV7-8,-,CASSLILAGELFF,TGTGCCAGCAGCTTAATTCTAGCCGGGGAGCTGTTTTTT
TRBJ2-1,medium-sized,TRBV9,TRBD2,CASSVRTSVVRNEQFF,TGTGCCAGCAGCGTAAGGACTAGCGTAGTGAGAAATGAGCAGTTCTTC
TRBJ2-7,once,TRBV9,-,CASSEEPGPEGYEQYF,TGTGCCAGCAGCGAAGAGCCGGGGCCGGAGGGGTACGAGCAGTACTTC
TRBJ1-1,-,TRBV6-5,TRBD1,CASSYAGQVNTEAFF,TGTGCCAGCAGTTACGCCGGACAGGTGAACACTGAAGCTTTCTTT
TRBJ2-1,-,TRBV5-1,TRBD2,CASSSTSGVTYNEQFF,TGCGCCAGCAGCTCGACTAGCGGTGTGACCTACAATGAGCAGTTCTTC
TRBJ1-6,-,TRBV9,-,CASSPQGAPPYNSPLHF,TGTGCCAGCAGCCCCCAAGGGGCCCCCCCCTATAATTCACCCCTCCACTTT
TRBJ2-2,-,TRBV7-2,-,CASSFRAGELFF,TGTGCCAGCAGCTTTCGGGCCGGGGAGCTGTTTTTT
TRBJ1-1,few,TRBV10-3,TRBD1,CAIRQGLEAFF,TGTGCCATACGACAGGGGCTTGAAGCTTTCTTT
TRBJ2-1,-,TRBV11-3,-,CASSLEGLGLTYNEQFF,TGTGCCAGCAGCTTAGAGGGTCTGGGGCTGACCTACAATGAGCAGTTCTTC
TRBJ2-5,-,TRBV18,TRBD2,CASSPRSSGGALETQYF,TGTGCCAGCTCACCACGTTCTAGCGGGGGGGCCTTGGAGACCCAGTACTTC
TRBJ1-5,-,TRBV6-4,-,CASSDSLSGDQVPWQPQHF,TGTGCCAGCAGTGACTCCCTTTCGGGCGACCAAGTACCCTGGCAGCCCCAGCATTTT
TRBJ2-3,-,TRBV28,-,CASSYRVTDTQYF,TGTGCCAGCAGCTACAGGGTCACAGATACGCAGTATTTT
TRBJ1-2,-,TRBV4-2,-,CASSRPRGEEGYTF,TGTGCCAGCAGCCGTCCGAGGGGGGAGGAGGGCTACACCTTC
TRBJ2-7,-,TRBV28,-,CASSLLRTGWEQYF,TGTGCCAGCAGCCTCCTGCGAACGGGATGGGAGCAGTACTTC
TRBJ2-1,-,TRBV10-3,TRBD1,CAISPDRGRGEQFF,TGTGCCATCAGTCCGGACAGGGGGCGCGGTGAGCAGTTCTTC
TRBJ2-1,-,TRBV5-6,TRBD2,CASSLGTSNEQFF,TGTGCCAGCAGTCTCGGGACTAGCAATGAGCAGTTCTTC
TRBJ2-3,-,TRBV6-1,-,CASSWGSRATDTQYF,TGTGCCAGCAGTTGGGGCTCCAGAGCCACAGATACGCAGTATTTT
TRBJ1-2,once,TRBV7-2,TRBD1,CASSVGTGGVYGYTF,TGTGCCAGCAGCGTTGGGACAGGGGGGGTCTATGGCTACACCTTC
TRBJ2-1,-,TRBV2,-,CASMDDVWGRSDEQFF,TGTGCCAGCATGGACGACGTGTGGGGTCGGTCGGATGAGCAGTTCTTC
TRBJ2-2,once,TRBV7-2,TRBD1,CASRRRTGATGELFF,TGTGCCAGCAGACGAAGGACAGGCGCCACCGGGGAGCTGTTTTTT
TRBJ2-7,-,TRBV28,-,CASSSPGTVPYEQYF,TGTGCCAGCAGTTCCCCCGGGACCGTCCCCTACGAGCAGTACTTC
TRBJ2-5,-,TRBV10-3,-,CAISEYRYTRHHF,TGTGCCATCAGTGAGTACAGGTATACTAGACACCACTTC
TRBJ1-2,-,TRBV16,-,CASSPDSYGYTF,TGTGCCAGCAGCCCCGACAGCTATGGCTACACCTTC
TRBJ2-1,few,TRBV29-1,TRBD2,CSVEGSLLGLAGGSYNEQFF,TGCAGCGTTGAAGGTTCTCTGCTGGGACTAGCGGGAGGGTCCTACAATGAGCAGTTCTTC
TRBJ1-1,-,TRBV21-1,-,CASSTLKQGMRTEAFF,TGTGCCAGCAGCACATTAAAGCAGGGTATGAGGACTGAAGCTTTCTTT